These 15 T cell receptor beta chains were all obtained from the same sample, sequenced in a study of blood T cells in healthy people across ages. Using a J-beta primer mix together with a sample-barcoded 5' primer, a second PCR was run for roughly 6 to 12 cycles. MiXCR, applied by TCRdb to the 5' RACE reads, yields one record per CDR3 protein. The sample records 660,000 or so distinct CDR3 sequences, 58% being singletons. Material: blood. The receptors derive from a man aged 55 to 69 in good health.

In this sample, this clonotype turned up a few times. V usage is TRBV29-1 and J usage is TRBJ2-3; 9 nucleotides line up with TRBD1. Germline V gene sequence: CDR1 SQVTM, CDR2 ANQGSEA. This CDR3 region has 12 residues. The junction had 5 bases not matched to a gene; V was cut back by 7 bases and J by 6 bases. The CDR3 DNA is TGCAGCGCCCGGGACAGGGAGGATACGCAGTATTTT. Amino acids: CSARDREDTQYF.

This clonotype turned up a few times. DNA of the CDR3: TGTGCCAGCAGCGCGACAGGGCGTGGGCAGCCCCAGCATTTT. Its translation is CASSATGRGQPQHF. The chain carries TRBV25-1 and TRBJ1-5; TRBD1 agrees at 7 bases. V was pared by 6 bases and J by 7 bases, with 9 bases of the junction left unmatched. Germline CDR1 and CDR2: MGHDK and SYGVNS. The CDR3 length is 14 residues.

CDR3: CSVASGGARETQYF. As DNA, the CDR3 is TGCAGCGTTGCTAGCGGGGGGGCCAGAGAGACCCAGTACTTC. This chain uses TRBV29-1 with TRBJ2-5, with 12 bases that match TRBD2. The junction had 4 bases not matched to a gene; V was cut back by 4 bases and J by 4 bases. The CDR3 spans 14 residues. Germline V CDR1 and CDR2: SQVTM, ANQGSEA.

This clonotype was observed a handful of times. The chain has TRBV9 and TRBJ2-3, with D perhaps TRBD1 or TRBD2 (5 bases each). V lost 1 base and J lost 0, with 12 bases in between. The CDR3 runs to 16 residues. CDR1 is SGDLS, CDR2 YYNGEE, per germline. CDR3 protein: CASSVSGTPSTDTQYF. The DNA for the CDR3 is TGTGCCAGCAGCGTATCGGGGACCCCTAGCACAGATACGCAGTATTTT.

V gene TRBV18 combines with J gene TRBJ2-1, with 11 nucleotides matching TRBD2. Germline CDR1 and CDR2: KGHSH and LQKENI. This CDR3 has 15 amino acids. With V trimmed by 0 bases and J by 8 bases, 3 bases remained unmatched. CDR3 sequence reads: CASSPPTSGTYEQFF. The CDR3 nucleotides read TGTGCCAGCTCACCACCGACTAGCGGGACATATGAGCAGTTCTTC.

V is TRBV5-1 and J is TRBJ2-1; D remains ambiguous. Germline lookup yields CDR1 SGHRS and CDR2 YFSETQ. Deletions cut 3 bases from V and 5 bases from J, with 6 bases between. The CDR3 consists of 12 residues. The CDR3 sequence is CASSYGDNEQFF. CDR3 DNA sequence: TGCGCCAGCAGCTACGGAGACAATGAGCAGTTCTTC.

V and J are TRBV6-2 or TRBV6-3 and TRBJ2-3; D may be TRBD2 (6 bases). The germline gives CDR1 MNHEY, CDR2 SVGEGT. V lost 0 bases to trimming and J lost 0 bases, with 10 bases between them. The CDR3 contains 16 residues. CDR3 DNA sequence: TGTGCCAGCAGTTACTCGATCGGGGGTAGCACAGATACGCAGTATTTT. This encodes CASSYSIGGSTDTQYF.

V gene TRBV7-2 combines with J gene TRBJ2-3; the D gene is possibly TRBD1 (7 bases). The CDR3 has 15 residues. V was cut by 4 bases and J by 4 bases, with 15 bases left in between. Germline V gene data show CDR1 as SGHTA and CDR2 as FQGNSA. Written as DNA, the CDR3 is TGTGCCAGCAGCTCCCGAGGAGGGGGCCCAGATACGCAGTATTTT. This translates into CASSSRGGGPDTQYF.

Comment on this clonotype: An end of the junction does not agree with germline; a read error may underlie this. Here the CDR3 reads CACSFGGNSPLHF. The CDR3 region has the DNA TGTGCCTGCAGCTTTGGGGGAAATTCACCCCTCCACTTT. The chain uses TRBV7-2 and TRBJ1-6; a possible D gene is TRBD1 (5 bases). Per the germline V gene, CDR1 is SGHTA and CDR2 is FQGNSA. CDR3 length: 13 residues.

The rearrangement links TRBV29-1 to TRBJ2-4; 8 bases are shared with TRBD2. The J call is uncertain, as TRBJ2-5 better fits the DNA end. In germline, CDR1 is SQVTM, CDR2 ANQGSEA. The CDR3 length is 13 residues. CDR3 sequence: CSVDRSGGETQYF. The CDR3 bases are TGCAGCGTTGACAGGAGCGGGGGAGAGACCCAGTACTTC.

In its sample, this clonotype was seen a few times. CDR3 in DNA: TGTGCCAGCAGCCCACGGGCGGGATCCTACAATGAGCAGTACTTC. Its translation: CASSPRAGSYNEQYF. The chain combines TRBV5-5 with TRBJ2-1, with D possibly TRBD2 on 6 matching bases. Matching the DNA end better, TRBJ2-7 makes the J call doubtful. This CDR3 has 15 residues. The germline CDR1 and CDR2 sequences are SGHKS and YYEKEE (reference sequence).

The chain has TRBV21-1 and TRBJ2-5; no check of the table's D call, TRBD1, against the DNA was made. The last part of the DNA fits TRBJ2-1 better; the J call may be wrong. TRBV21-1 is termed a pseudogene. The CDR3 runs to 15 residues. The DNA of the CDR3 is TGTGCCAGCAGCAAAACCGGGGGGAACCAAGAGACCCAGTTCTTC. The encoded protein is CASSKTGGNQETQFF.

This clonotype was seen a few times. The chain uses TRBV5-1 and TRBJ1-2; the D gene is possibly TRBD1 (5 bases). Between the trimmed V and J ends, which lost 1 base and 12 bases, there was a span of 13 bases. Germline CDR1 is SGHRS and CDR2 is YFSETQ. The CDR3 contains 12 residues. Written as DNA, the CDR3 is TGCGCCAGCAGCTTGTGGGGGAGGCGTCACACCTTC. This translates into CASSLWGRRHTF.

In this sample, this clonotype turned up a few times. The CDR3 sequence is CASSAGTSWDHEQYF. The CDR3 DNA reads TGTGCCAGCAGCGCTGGGACTAGCTGGGACCACGAGCAGTACTTC. The V gene is TRBV9, the J gene TRBJ2-7, with TRBD2 matching 9 bases. CDR3 length equals 15 residues. The V gene's germline CDR1 is SGDLS and CDR2 YYNGEE. V dropped 3 bases and J dropped 5; count of bases not matched to a gene: 9. The full variable domain, its missing parts supplied by reference TRBV9 and TRBJ2-7, is DSGVTQTPKHLITATGQRVTLRCSPRSGDLSVYWYQQSLDQGLQFLIQYYNGEERAKGNILERFSAQQFPDLHSELNLSSLELGDSALYFCASSAGTSWDHEQYFGPGTRLTVT.

This clonotype has just a few counts. The V gene is TRBV7-2, the J gene TRBJ2-5, with D tentatively TRBD1 (6 bases). CDR1 is SGHTA, CDR2 FQGNSA, per germline. This CDR3 comprises 15 residues. Trimming stripped 3 bases from V and 4 bases from J, with 15 bases between. The CDR3 nucleotides read TGTGCCAGCAGCTTTCAAGCACAGGGCGCAGAGACCCAGTACTTC. Its protein is CASSFQAQGAETQYF. The variable domain in full, with the rest retrieved from reference TRBV7-2 and TRBJ2-5, is GAGVSQSPSNKVTEKGKDVELRCDPISGHTALYWYRQSLGQGLEFLIYFQGNSAPDKSGLPSDRFSAERTGGSVSTLTIQRTQQEDSAVYLCASSFQAQGAETQYFGPGTRLLVL.